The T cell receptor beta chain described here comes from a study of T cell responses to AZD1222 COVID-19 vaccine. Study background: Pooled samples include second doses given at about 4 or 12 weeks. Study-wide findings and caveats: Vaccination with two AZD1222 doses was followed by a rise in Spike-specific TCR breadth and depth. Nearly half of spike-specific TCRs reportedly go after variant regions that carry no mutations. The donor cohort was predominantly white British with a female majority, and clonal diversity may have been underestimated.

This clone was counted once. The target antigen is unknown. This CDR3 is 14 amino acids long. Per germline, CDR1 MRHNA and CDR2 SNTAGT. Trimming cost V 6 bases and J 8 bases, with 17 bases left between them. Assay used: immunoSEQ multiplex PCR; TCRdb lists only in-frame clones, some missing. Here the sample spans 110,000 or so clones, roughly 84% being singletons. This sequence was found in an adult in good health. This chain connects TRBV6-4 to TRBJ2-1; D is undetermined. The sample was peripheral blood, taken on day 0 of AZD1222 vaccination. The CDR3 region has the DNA TGTGCCAGCAGCGACGGGTGGGGTGGCGATGAGCAGTTCTTC. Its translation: CASSDGWGGDEQFF.